There are a few counts of the clone carrying this T cell receptor (beta chain). PBMCs were isolated at a quantity of at least 7 million per sample. Germline V lookup: CDR1 SGHTA, CDR2 FQGNSA. This CDR3 has 14 residues. The data are from a study of blood T cells in healthy people across ages. Sample-barcoded 5' priming and a J-beta primer mix drove a second PCR of about 7 to 12 cycles. MiXCR was run by TCRdb on the 5' RACE reads, yielding one entry per CDR3 protein. In the table there are hundreds of thousands of distinct CDR3 sequences, approximately 24% of which are singletons. The sample was also reused in another study, on T cells of mothers and their children. From that study: Material was donated by three healthy Caucasian mothers and their six children. The shaping of TCR recombination output by thymic selection is similar in related and unrelated pairs.

This chain uses TRBV7-2 with TRBJ2-7; D may be TRBD1 or TRBD2 (5 bases each). The DNA end favors TRBJ2-1, so the J call may be wrong. The origin of this receptor is a boy between 10 and 17 years old in good health. Sequencing input: blood. The CDR3 is CASSLPGWGNEQFF. CDR3 bases: TGTGCCAGCAGCTTACCAGGGTGGGGGAATGAGCAGTTCTTC.